This entry is about one T cell receptor beta chain. The antigen is undetermined. The data were obtained in a study of cytomegalovirus exposure and HLA in healthy donors. Study observations and caveats: Compared with the approximately 680-donor mean, an Asian-associated ancestry cluster reportedly had fewer N-insertions, according to a later analysis. Differences between HLA loci emerged in a later analysis of TCR association rates, with DRB1 most and HLA-C fewest. In an earlier analysis, in some 540 donors, most V segments appeared productive either ~87% or ~30% of the time.

These donors counted as nominally healthy when sampled, but unrecorded immune exposures were likely. Looked up from germline, CDR1 is MNHEY and CDR2 is SMNVEV (reference sequence). J was trimmed by 7 bases and V by 3 bases; bases with no gene match: 9. CDR3 length: 17 amino acids. It was with 60 Vbeta and 13 Jbeta primers that the PCR ran. Using immunoSEQ multiplex PCR, the repertoire was profiled, and TCRdb retains in-frame clones only, with some absent. The top ten clones hold 6% to 7.5% of a sample with over 150,000 clones, 80% of them seen once. The V and J genes are TRBV27 and TRBJ1-6; 10 bases match TRBD1. The TCR was taken from a man under 40 in good health and CMV-seropositive. What was sequenced was PBMCs. The CDR3 DNA follows: TGTGCCAGCAGTTTTTGGCGGACAGGGGGAGAAAATTCACCCCTCCACTTT. It is translated as CASSFWRTGGENSPLHF.